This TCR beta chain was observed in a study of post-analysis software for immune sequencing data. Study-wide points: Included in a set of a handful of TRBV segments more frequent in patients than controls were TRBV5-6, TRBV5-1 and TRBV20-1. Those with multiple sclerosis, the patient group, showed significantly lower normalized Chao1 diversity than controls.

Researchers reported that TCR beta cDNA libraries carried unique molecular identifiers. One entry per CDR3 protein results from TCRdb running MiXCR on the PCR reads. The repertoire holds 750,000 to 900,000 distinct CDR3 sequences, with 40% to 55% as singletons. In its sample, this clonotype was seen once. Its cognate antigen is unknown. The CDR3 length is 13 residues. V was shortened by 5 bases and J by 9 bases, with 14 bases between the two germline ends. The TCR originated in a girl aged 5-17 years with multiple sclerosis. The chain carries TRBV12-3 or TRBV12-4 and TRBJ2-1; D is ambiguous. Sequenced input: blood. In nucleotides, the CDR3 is TGTGCCAGCAGTCCCCAACTCGATGTTGAGCAGTTCTTC. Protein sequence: CASSPQLDVEQFF.